These 5 T cell receptor beta chains were sequenced from one sample in a study of shared clonotypes between healthy human individuals. Assay: immunoSEQ multiplex PCR; the TCRdb copy retains only in-frame clones and omits some. The table has under 850,000 clones, 90% to 95% seen once. Terminally differentiated effector memory CD45RA+ cells were excluded by CCR7 positive selection of CD45RO-negative cells. Sequencing was done on a sample of naive CD8+ T cells sorted from blood. These receptors were obtained from a man aged 25 to 45 in good health.

This chain uses TRBV9 with TRBJ2-1, with a possible D match to TRBD2 (6 bases). Trimming removed 0 bases at V and 5 bases at J, with 15 bases between. This CDR3 comprises 16 residues. The germline gives CDR1 SGDLS, CDR2 YYNGEE. This CDR3 reads CASSVVPRGGNNEQFF. CDR3 in DNA: TGTGCCAGCAGCGTAGTACCCCGGGGAGGAAACAATGAGCAGTTCTTC.

The rearrangement joins TRBV7-9 to TRBJ2-7; the D gene is possibly TRBD2 (5 bases). The CDR3 length is 17 residues. V gave up 5 bases and J gave up 2 bases, with 22 bases separating them. Per germline, CDR1 SEHNR and CDR2 FQNEAQ (reference sequence). The CDR3 protein is CASSLPSQSGIAYEQYF. Written as DNA, the CDR3 is TGTGCCAGCAGCCTCCCTAGCCAGTCGGGTATCGCCTACGAGCAGTACTTC.

The chain recombines TRBV27 with TRBJ2-7; 11 bases are a match to TRBD1. CDR3 length equals 14 residues. J gave up 5 bases and V 6 bases, and 6 bases lay outside the gene matches. Per the germline V gene, CDR1 is MNHEY and CDR2 is SMNVEV (reference sequence). The CDR3 region has the DNA TGTGCCAGCAGATCCGGACAGGGGGCGAACGAGCAGTACTTC. Amino acids: CASRSGQGANEQYF.

This chain connects TRBV4-1 to TRBJ2-7; 12 nucleotides align to TRBD1. The J segment lost 6 bases and the V segment lost 2 bases, leaving 5 bases of the junction unmatched. Germline assignment: CDR1 MGHRA and CDR2 YSYEKL. The CDR3 has 15 residues. This CDR3 is CASSQWDRGPGEQYF. The CDR3 DNA reads TGCGCCAGCAGCCAATGGGACAGGGGGCCCGGCGAGCAGTACTTC.

The CDR3 loop reads CASSQKGGSYGYTF. DNA of the CDR3: TGCGCCAGCAGCCAAAAAGGGGGCAGCTATGGCTACACCTTC. V gene TRBV4-3 combines with J gene TRBJ1-2; 7 nucleotides agree with TRBD1. The CDR3 is 14 residues long. With 2 bases clipped from V and 4 bases from J, the junction kept 4 bases outside the gene matches. Germline V lookup: CDR1 LGHNA, CDR2 YSLEER.